What follows are 14 T cell receptor beta chains derived from one specimen sequenced in a study of T cell changes during pregnancy in multiple sclerosis. Sequencing used immunoSEQ multiplex PCR; TCRdb keeps in-frame clones, though not all of them. The top ten hold roughly 2.7% of the sample, which has approximately 63,000 clones, roughly 92% seen once. The sample was CD8+ T cells from peripheral blood mononuclear cells, taken in the third trimester of pregnancy. Receptors were obtained from a female donor with multiple sclerosis, enrolled in a pregnancy study.

V usage is TRBV28 and J usage is TRBJ1-3; a weak D match, TRBD1 (6 bases). The CDR3 is 15 residues long. Germline CDR1 reads MDHEN; CDR2 reads SYDVKM. The V end was cut by 3 bases, the J end by 3 bases, with 12 bases between. CDR3 residues: CASSFRGTFGNTIYF. In nucleotides, the CDR3 is TGTGCCAGCAGTTTCAGGGGAACCTTTGGAAACACCATATATTTT.

The rearrangement uses TRBV9 and TRBJ2-3; 10 bases are shared with TRBD2. The CDR3 runs to 17 residues. J was trimmed by 3 bases and V by 6 bases; bases with no gene match: 13. Germline CDR1 is SGDLS and CDR2 is YYNGEE. CDR3 DNA: TGTGCCAGCAACCACCCCCTAGCGGGAGTGGAGACAGATACGCAGTATTTT. As protein: CASNHPLAGVETDTQYF.

V and J are TRBV10-1 and TRBJ1-5; D uncertain. This CDR3 spans 15 amino acids. Germline lookup yields CDR1 WNHNN and CDR2 SYGVQD (reference sequence). V was cut by 0 bases and J by 6 bases, with 12 bases left in between. CDR3 coding DNA: TGCGCCAGCAGTGAGTCTAGGGAGTTCGGTCAGCCCCAGCATTTT. It specifies CASSESREFGQPQHF.

This clone occurred a few times. The chain employs TRBV30 and TRBJ1-1; TRBD1 might be the D (5 bases). V was shortened by 0 bases and J by 11 bases, with 19 bases between the two germline ends. The length of the CDR3 is 14 residues. Germline CDR1 is GTSNPN and CDR2 is SVGIG (reference sequence). This chain's CDR3 is CAWSVLTTGGPAFF. CDR3 DNA: TGTGCCTGGAGTGTATTGACGACGGGGGGTCCCGCTTTCTTT.

The chain employs TRBV9 and TRBJ2-1, with 7 nucleotides matching TRBD2. J gave up 7 bases and V 2 bases, and 12 bases lay outside the gene matches. The CDR3 is 16 amino acids. Looked up from germline, CDR1 is SGDLS and CDR2 is YYNGEE. The CDR3: CASSVPDPVGGNEQFF. CDR3 DNA sequence: TGTGCCAGCAGCGTCCCGGACCCTGTGGGGGGGAATGAGCAGTTCTTC. Filled out from reference TRBV9 and TRBJ2-1, the complete variable domain reads DSGVTQTPKHLITATGQRVTLRCSPRSGDLSVYWYQQSLDQGLQFLIQYYNGEERAKGNILERFSAQQFPDLHSELNLSSLELGDSALYFCASSVPDPVGGNEQFFGPGTRLTVL.

The chain employs TRBV28 and TRBJ1-1; D remains ambiguous. CDR1 MDHEN and CDR2 SYDVKM come from the germline V gene. V lost 2 bases to trimming and J lost 0 bases, with 16 bases between them. The CDR3 runs 17 residues. CDR3 sequence (DNA): TGTGCCAGCAGTTTAGAGGAGCTTAAGACTATGAACACTGAAGCTTTCTTT. It encodes CASSLEELKTMNTEAFF. The full variable domain, its missing parts supplied by reference TRBV28 and TRBJ1-1, is DVKVTQSSRYLVKRTGEKVFLECVQDMDHENMFWYRQDPGLGLRLIYFSYDVKMKEKGDIPEGYSVSREKKERFSLILESASTNQTSMYLCASSLEELKTMNTEAFFGQGTRLTVV.

The genes are TRBV9 and TRBJ2-7, with 12 bases that match TRBD2. J lost 5 bases, V lost 0 bases, and 6 bases had no gene match. CDR1 is SGDLS and CDR2 is YYNGEE in the germline V gene. This CDR3 has 16 amino acids. CDR3 sequence (DNA): TGTGCCAGCAGCGTAGCGACTAGCGGGAGTCTGAACGAGCAGTACTTC. This codes for CASSVATSGSLNEQYF.

The chain recombines TRBV19 with TRBJ1-5, with no clear D. Germline V gene data show CDR1 as LNHDA and CDR2 as SQIVND (reference sequence). The V gene lost 6 bases and the J gene lost 5 bases, with 14 bases spanning the gap. The CDR3 totals 14 residues. The CDR3 reads CASREVVFDQPQHF. Here the CDR3 DNA reads TGTGCCAGTAGGGAGGTGGTTTTTGATCAGCCCCAGCATTTT.

The J gene is TRBJ2-7, the V gene TRBV27; D call uncertain. The CDR3 is 13 amino acids. From germline, CDR1 is MNHEY and CDR2 SMNVEV (reference sequence). The germline V and J ends were trimmed by 2 bases and 3 bases, with 8 bases remaining between them. The CDR3 DNA is TGTGCCAGCAGTTTAGGCCCGTTCTACGAGCAGTACTTC. It is translated as CASSLGPFYEQYF.

V gene TRBV27 combines with J gene TRBJ2-7; 7 positions agree with TRBD1. The CDR3 consists of 15 residues. Germline V lookup: CDR1 MNHEY, CDR2 SMNVEV (reference sequence). V was clipped by 5 bases and J by 3 bases; unmatched bases: 10. The CDR3 sequence is CASSKRTGEGYEQYF. CDR3 DNA sequence: TGTGCCAGCAGTAAGAGGACAGGTGAGGGCTACGAGCAGTACTTC.

V and J are TRBV27 and TRBJ2-6; D might be TRBD1 (6 bases). Germline V gene data show CDR1 as MNHEY and CDR2 as SMNVEV (reference sequence). CDR3 length: 16 amino acids. With 11 bases removed from V and 0 bases from J, the gap between germline ends came to 17 bases. CDR3 coding DNA: TGTGCCTCCGCCCCAGGGGTGAGCTCTGGGGCCAACGTCCTGACTTTC. Its translation: CASAPGVSSGANVLTF.

The chain uses TRBV29-1 and TRBJ1-2; possibly TRBD1 for D (6 bases). This CDR3 region has 13 residues. Germline V gene data show CDR1 as SQVTM and CDR2 as ANQGSEA. V was clipped by 2 bases and J by 8 bases, with 15 bases between them. CDR3 sequence: CSVELWGLGGYTF. CDR3 DNA sequence: TGCAGCGTTGAATTATGGGGGCTCGGGGGCTACACCTTC. Full variable domain (remainder filled in from reference TRBV29-1 and TRBJ1-2): SAVISQKPSRDICQRGTSLTIQCQVDSQVTMMFWYRQQPGQSLTLIATANQGSEATYESGFVIDKFPISRPNLTFSTLTVSNMSPEDSSIYLCSVELWGLGGYTFGSGTRLTVV.

The V gene is TRBV29-1, the J gene TRBJ2-7, with 10 bases that match TRBD2. Trimming cost V 4 bases and J 4 bases; bases outside gene matches: 7. This CDR3 contains 14 residues. Germline loops: CDR1 SQVTM, CDR2 ANQGSEA. The CDR3 spells CSVGEASGRYEQYF. CDR3 bases: TGCAGCGTTGGTGAAGCTAGCGGGAGATACGAGCAGTACTTC.

The chain links TRBV13 to TRBJ2-1; TRBD1 agrees at 7 bases. With V trimmed by 10 bases and J by 6 bases, 9 bases remained unmatched. The germline CDR1 and CDR2 sequences are PRHDT and FYEKMQ (reference sequence). The CDR3 runs 13 residues. The CDR3 region has the DNA TGTGCCACCGCCTATCACAGGGGCAATGAGCAGTTCTTC. Its translation: CATAYHRGNEQFF.